This T cell receptor beta chain comes out of a study of cytomegalovirus exposure and HLA in healthy donors (dated by TCRdb to 2016 to 2017). In the study overall: In an earlier analysis of about 560 of the donors, 250 to 350 Gb of sequence data and 100 million or so unique TCR beta sequences from about 190 million T cells were reported. The study was designed to test whether signatures of past pathogen exposure could be identified by cataloging public T cell receptors. Along with the roughly 610-subject first cohort, a separate validation cohort of over a hundred different subjects was used. Roughly 300 gigabases of sequencing data and around 88 million unique TCR sequences made up an early release that covered about 640 HLA-typed donors. In the later analysis, no new phenotypic data were used to find candidate immune exposures; instead, reliance was placed on TCR beta sequences and their occurrence across donors. The number of typed donors differed by locus: about 629-640 for A, B, C, DRB1 and DQB1; approximately 540 for DQA1; 606 for DPA1; and around 450 for DPB1. About 5 DR-DQ haplotypes were handled as single units for association and clustering, since linkage in the cohort was strong. Of the 398 genotyped donors, approximately 82% fell in the genetic ancestry cluster associated with self-reported Caucasian donors. The study used immunosequencing to profile the T cell repertoires of approximately 650 subjects and linked those repertoires to cytomegalovirus serostatus. Donor age, sex, ethnicity and CMV serostatus were compiled together with the repertoire data. Both class I and class II loci were covered by HLA typing, at four-digit resolution. To study patterns of TCR occurrence, a later analysis re-analyzed previously published TCR beta repertoires from several hundred donors and added high-resolution HLA genotyping. To predict cytomegalovirus infection status, the study brought together high-throughput TCR immunosequencing, statistical association of individual TCRs with disease status, and machine learning. An earlier analysis of more than 450 of the donors used high-throughput TCR beta sequencing to judge whether each TCR beta V gene segment behaved as functional or pseudogenic. A later genetic analysis used genome-wide SNP genotypes for about 65% of the roughly 670 donors, treating that subset as a discovery cohort. Across some 400 genotyped donors of the cohort, an average of roughly 200,000 unique TCR beta nucleotide sequences per donor were sequenced, and around 20% of those sequences were non-productive. All discovery cohort repertoires had been generated on a single sequencing platform.

According to the germline V gene (reference sequence), CDR1 reads PRHDT and CDR2 reads FYEKMQ. The germline ends are 6 bases apart after V is trimmed by 3 bases and J by 3 bases. Inclusive of the bounding cysteine and phenylalanine, the CDR3 is 12 residues long. Only the CDR3 DNA is retained, 36 bases long and in frame from the first base. This clone was seen a few times. Its antigen target is currently unknown. Base qualities are missing; no much larger clone stands one base away. The protocol used for the library was the immunoSEQ multiplex PCR assay. For the multiplex PCR, a mixture combining 60 forward primers for TCR Vbeta segments and 13 reverse primers for TCR Jbeta segments was used. Amplification of the CDR3 region of rearranged TCR beta genes was performed with a multiplex PCR assay on genomic DNA. On the Illumina HiSeq System, the amplified TCR beta libraries were sequenced as 87-base-pair reads. As for the authors' bioinformatics: Across the 640 or so repertoires, a later analysis counted 78 million or so unique TCR beta chains, some 11 million of which were shared by at least two donors. Raw reads were error-corrected and collapsed into unique sequences with a nearest-neighbor algorithm that merged closely related sequences to remove PCR and sequencing errors. CDR3 sequences were aligned to IMGT reference sequences to assign V, D and J gene segments. For a sequence to be retained, at least a six-nucleotide match to both a V gene segment and a J gene segment was required. A rearrangement was called productive if the CDR3 had no stop codons and remained in frame with V and J, and every other rearrangement was called non-productive. CDR3 was defined according to IMGT convention as the region running from the second conserved V-encoded cysteine to the conserved J-encoded phenylalanine. Sequences without an unambiguous match to a single V gene segment were excluded from the earlier analysis of 587 of the donors. An earlier analysis of 587 of the donors called V segments functional above 56.7% productive rearrangements and segregating when the between-donor standard deviation exceeded 5%. A statistical classification framework was built for diagnosing cytomegalovirus status from the catalog of TCR beta chain sequences. In a later analysis, V and J genes were assigned by comparing TCR nucleotide sequences against IMGT/GENE-DB human TR gene sequences. The TCRdist pipeline was used in a later analysis to assign CDR3 sequences and most-parsimonious VDJ recombination scenarios. In a later analysis, each TCR beta chain was defined by its CDR3 amino acid sequence together with its V-gene family, and reads lacking a unique V-gene family were excluded. In a later analysis, several hundred highly shared, low-generation-probability nucleotide sequences were removed to address suspected cross-contamination and a sequencing artifact. A later analysis calculated a clonal expansion index for each public chain from normalized within-repertoire ranks of inferred template counts. In a later analysis, generation probabilities were computed with a VDJ recombination model fitted to out-of-frame rearrangements, and the resulting probabilities were checked against IGoR. In a later analysis, hypergeometric tests were used to score TCR-TCR, TCR-HLA and TCR-CMV co-occurrence, with a repertoire-size bias correction applied to TCR pairs. A later analysis estimated false discovery rates by permuting HLA or CMV assignments 20 times. In a later analysis, co-occurring TCRs were grouped with DBSCAN, and TCRdist sequence similarity was added when clustering was performed within HLA-allele-positive subsets. Repertoires with fewer than 30,000 or more than 120,000 public chains, plus five repertoires with anomalous nucleotide sharing, were excluded from co-occurrence clustering. This immuneACCESS table, as held by TCRdb, lists in-frame sequences with V and J called but not all clones. Of the missing ones, under half trace to an unresolved V gene in checked studies; the others have no known cause. D and trimming were read from the DNA, whereas the V and J calls and clone size are those reported in that table. This sample gives around 150,000 clones in total; roughly three quarters of them show up just once. Clones ranked in the top ten supply about 5% of the sample.

The cohort comprised 666 healthy bone marrow donors. At the time of sampling, all cohort members were nominally healthy, though unrecorded immune exposures were likely present. The donor tested CMV seronegative, placing the donor among the roughly 400 seronegative members of the cohort. A peripheral blood sample was provided by each donor, and peripheral blood mononuclear cells were used for TCR beta sequencing. The Qiagen DNeasy Blood Extraction Kit was used to extract genomic DNA from the blood cell samples. Results and caveats for the whole study, not just this receptor: According to a later analysis, most CMV-associated TCR beta chains appeared to be HLA-restricted, and the HLA associations seemed to be driven largely by CMV exposure. According to a later genetic analysis, donors in an Asian-associated ancestry cluster had fewer N-insertions in productive TCRs than the approximately 710-donor mean. In a later analysis, TCR association rates were found to vary across HLA loci, with the most associated TCRs seen for DRB1 alleles and the fewest for HLA-C alleles. Some IMGT-functional V segments, including TRBV6-2 and TRBV6-3, could not be distinguished by the 87-base-pair reads and were therefore excluded. In vitro tests confirmed that a few of the cytomegalovirus-associated TCR beta chains recognize cytomegalovirus antigens. According to the authors, the approach could potentially be generalized to other disease states and immunological phenotypes. CMV serostatus was the only immune exposure information available for the cohort. The classifier was reported to diagnose cytomegalovirus status with high specificity and sensitivity in both the original and validation cohorts. Assigning TCR associations to individual alleles was difficult when HLA alleles, especially DR and DQ, strongly co-occurred. An earlier analysis of approximately 500 of the donors showed that most TCR beta V segments appeared in productive rearrangements either about 87% or about 30% of the time, which broadly matched IMGT annotations. A later genetic analysis associated a missense DCLRE1C variant with V-gene and J-gene trimming of TCR beta chains, and an independent cohort replicated the association. A later analysis found that HLA-associated TCR beta chains were more clonally expanded and had lower generation probabilities than equally common non-associated chains. A cluster of highly shared sequence variants was judged likely to represent a technical artifact of the sequencing pipeline. Because HLA typing was unavailable for some donors at each locus, only the typed subset was used in association tests. Roughly uniform sequencing depth across donors was assumed in presence/absence analyses, although this assumption may not hold. Because counts were too low, approximately 18 rarely observed V segments, including chromosome 9 orphons, were excluded from the earlier analysis of several hundred of the donors. Only TCR beta chains were sequenced in this cohort, and the absence of alpha or paired-chain data limited detectable features. The study gave a list of 150 to 200 TCR beta chains associated with cytomegalovirus. A later analysis reported that several top co-occurrence clusters appeared linked to parvovirus B19, influenza, CMV and Epstein-Barr virus. Across donors, most TCR sequences were observed very rarely, whereas some public TCRs were present in many individuals. Specific HLA alleles were associated with 15,000 to 20,000 TCR beta sequences at a false discovery rate of 0.05 in a later analysis. A further reported finding was that TCR beta sequences accurately predicted the HLA-A and HLA-B alleles for most subjects in the first cohort. Correlated functional status among segregating V segments might reflect linkage disequilibrium, but an unknown experimental factor could not be ruled out.

This chain is built from TRBV13 and TRBJ2-7; no confident D gene assignment can be made. Sequencing used PBMCs. The sequence was obtained from a male donor in good health and CMV-seronegative. This receptor carries the CDR3 CASSFFRYEQYF. Here is the DNA: TGTGCCAGCAGCTTTTTCCGCTACGAGCAGTACTTC.